These 15 T cell receptor beta chains share one sample of origin, sequenced in a study of spatial heterogeneity in lung cancer. Study-level findings and limits: Counts of expanded intratumoral alpha and beta TCRs tracked tumor mutation counts.

Using its own MiXCR run on the 5' RACE reads, TCRdb lists one record per CDR3 protein. The sample has 9,000 to 10,000 distinct CDR3 sequences, around 15% seen once. Their antigen targets remain unknown. Time point indicated: sample taken at primary tumor resection. Sequenced here: lung tumor tissue, sampled at surgery. Receptor source: a male donor with early-stage non-small cell lung cancer.

The sample holds many counts of this clonotype. This beta chain is an unintended read in a library built for alpha chains; its size means little. The CDR3 DNA reads as TGTGCCAGCAGTGGGACTAGCGGGAGGGGCAACATTCAGTACTTC. Protein product: CASSGTSGRGNIQYF. The V gene is TRBV28, the J gene TRBJ2-4, with 16 bases lining up with TRBD2. CDR1 and CDR2 (germline): MDHEN, SYDVKM. This CDR3 region has 15 residues. V lost 5 bases, J lost 7 bases, and 2 bases stayed unmatched.

Of note for this clonotype: This beta chain turned up in a library designed for alpha chains; as an off-target read, its abundance says little. J is TRBJ1-2 and V is TRBV12-3 or TRBV12-4, with a possible D match to TRBD1 (5 bases). V was clipped by 6 bases and J by 10 bases, with 15 bases between them. CDR3 length: 12 amino acids. CDR3 region: CASSPGLFSYTF. DNA for the CDR3: TGTGCCAGCAGCCCGGGACTCTTCTCCTACACCTTC.

In its sample, this clonotype was seen a few times. A library made for alpha chains picked up this beta chain off target, so its size means little. The CDR3 bases are TGTGCCAGCAGCCCAGGGGGCACAGGGGTCAGAGACGAGCAGTACTTC. This sequence encodes CASSPGGTGVRDEQYF. V gene TRBV11-3 combines with J gene TRBJ2-7; 8 nucleotides line up with TRBD1. The CDR3 length is 16 residues. V dropped 5 bases and J dropped 5; count of bases not matched to a gene: 14. The germline CDR1 and CDR2 sequences are SGHNT and YENEEA. Together with reference TRBV11-3 and TRBJ2-7, the CDR3 gives the full variable domain: EAGVVQSPRYKIIEKKQPVAFWCNPISGHNTLYWYLQNLGQGPELLIRYENEEAVDDSQLPKDRFSAERLKGVDSTLKIQPAELGDSAVYLCASSPGGTGVRDEQYFGPGTRLTVT.

This clonotype was detected many times. This beta chain was picked up by a library intended for alpha chains and is off target, so its count carries little meaning. The chain is built from TRBV5-1 and TRBJ2-3; maybe TRBD1 (5 bases). This CDR3 is built from 14 residues. V was cut by 2 bases and J by 0 bases, with 7 bases left in between. Germline CDR1 SGHRS, CDR2 YFSETQ. This CDR3 reads CASSFDSSTDTQYF. The CDR3 bases are TGCGCCAGCAGCTTTGACAGTAGCACAGATACGCAGTATTTT.

This clonotype was recorded at least ten times. Being off target in a library aimed at alpha chains, this beta chain has a size of little meaning. The chain combines TRBV7-2 with TRBJ2-7, with 13 nucleotides matching TRBD2. The CDR3 has 16 residues. CDR1 SGHTA and CDR2 FQGNSA come from the germline V gene. The J segment lost 6 bases and the V segment lost 6 bases, leaving 11 bases of the junction unmatched. The CDR3 DNA reads as TGTGCCAGCAGACCACAGGGACTAGCGGGATTTGGCGAGCAGTACTTC. Residues: CASRPQGLAGFGEQYF.

This clonotype has a count of ten or more. This beta chain is an off-target read within a library intended for alpha chains, so its frequency means little. This chain connects TRBV15 to TRBJ1-6; D gene uncertain. The V end lost 0 bases, the J end lost 14 bases, and 8 bases lay between the germline ends. CDR1 and CDR2 from the germline V gene are LNHNV and YYDKDF (reference sequence). The CDR3 consists of 12 residues. CDR3: CATSRDPLALHF. CDR3 nucleotide sequence: TGTGCCACCAGCAGAGACCCGCTGGCCCTCCACTTT.

This clonotype turned up a few times. A library prepared for alpha chains yielded this beta chain as an off-target read; its size is of little meaning. The V and J genes are TRBV20-1 and TRBJ1-5; possible D gene TRBD1, 5 bases. The V gene's germline CDR1 is DFQATT and CDR2 SNEGSKA (reference sequence). The CDR3 totals 12 residues. V was pared by 6 bases and J by 11 bases, with 17 bases between. CDR3 sequence (DNA): TGCAGTGCCACTAGTATGTCGGACACCCAGCATTTT. As protein: CSATSMSDTQHF.

As for this clonotype: This beta chain came through as a stray read in a library set up for alpha chains, and its size says little. This rearrangement joins TRBV6-6 to TRBJ1-6; D is perhaps TRBD1 (5 bases). The V and J ends lost 2 bases and 13 bases respectively, with 15 bases between them. The CDR3 consists of 14 residues. Germline V lookup: CDR1 MNHNY, CDR2 SVGAGI (reference sequence). The CDR3 loop reads CASSYRDGQFPLHF. The CDR3 coding sequence is TGTGCCAGCAGTTACAGGGACGGGCAGTTCCCCCTCCACTTT.

This clonotype is termed medium-sized. This beta chain came through as a stray read in a library set up for alpha chains, and its size says little. The chain has TRBV24-1 and TRBJ2-5; D remains ambiguous. The CDR3 runs 12 residues. Per germline, CDR1 KGHDR and CDR2 SFDVKD. Trimming pared 9 bases from V and 2 bases from J, leaving 9 bases between. This chain's CDR3 is CATAGEQETQYF. For the CDR3, the DNA is TGTGCCACCGCCGGTGAACAAGAGACCCAGTACTTC.

Sample share makes this clonotype medium-sized. Found in a library prepared for alpha chains, this beta chain is an off-target read, and its abundance has little meaning. The J gene is TRBJ2-3, the V gene TRBV24-1; 8 bases are shared with TRBD2. V trimming: 3 bases; J trimming: 3 bases; junction bases outside the gene matches: 7. This CDR3 spans 16 amino acids. Germline assignment: CDR1 KGHDR and CDR2 SFDVKD. Written as DNA, the CDR3 is TGTGCCACCAGTGATGGGACTAGAGGGGGTACAGATACGCAGTATTTT. This gives the protein CATSDGTRGGTDTQYF.

This clonotype was detected ten times or more. This beta chain is off target for a library built for alpha chains, so its abundance means little. The chain joins TRBV3-1 to TRBJ2-5; 10 nucleotides match TRBD2. The CDR3 has 15 amino acids. The trim removed 5 bases at V and 5 bases at J, leaving 8 bases unmatched. The germline gives CDR1 LGHDT, CDR2 YNNKEL (reference sequence). The CDR3 nucleotides are TGTGCCAGCAGCTCCCGACTAGCGGGCTGGGAGACCCAGTACTTC. It translates to CASSSRLAGWETQYF.

The table lists this clonotype with many counts. Because the library targeted alpha chains, this beta chain is an off-target read whose size means little. V and J are TRBV7-9 and TRBJ2-1, with 9 bases identical to TRBD2. Trimming removed 1 base from V and 3 bases from J; junction bases left unmatched: 10. The CDR3 loop spans 18 amino acids. Germline V gene data show CDR1 as SEHNR and CDR2 as FQNEAQ (reference sequence). CDR3 region: CASSLGAGGTDYYNEQFF. The CDR3 DNA reads as TGTGCCAGCAGCTTAGGAGCGGGAGGCACGGATTACTACAATGAGCAGTTCTTC. Full variable domain (remainder filled in from reference TRBV7-9 and TRBJ2-1): DTGVSQNPRHKITKRGQNVTFRCDPISEHNRLYWYRQTLGQGPEFLTYFQNEAQLEKSRLLSDRFSAERPKGSFSTLEIQRTEQGDSAMYLCASSLGAGGTDYYNEQFFGPGTRLTVL.

For this clonotype: This beta chain is off target for a library built for alpha chains, so its abundance means little. The chain carries TRBV28 and TRBJ2-2, with no clear D. The CDR3 loop spans 14 amino acids. V dropped 1 base and J dropped 1 base, with 4 bases sitting between them. Germline V CDR1 and CDR2: MDHEN, SYDVKM. The CDR3 bases are TGTGCCAGCAGTTTATCAGGGAACACCGGGGAGCTGTTTTTT. It yields the protein CASSLSGNTGELFF.

This clonotype is medium-sized (0.01 to 0.1%) in the sample. This beta chain is a stray sequence in a library constructed for alpha chains; its clone size is not meaningful. The chain recombines TRBV2 with TRBJ1-3, with D possibly matching TRBD1 (5 bases). There are 15 residues in the CDR3. Between the trimmed V and J ends, which lost 5 bases and 3 bases, there was a span of 14 bases. Germline V gene lookup returns CDR1 SNHLY and CDR2 FYNNEI. This chain's CDR3 is CASSLNPRDGNTIYF. DNA for the CDR3: TGTGCCAGCAGTCTTAACCCCAGGGATGGAAACACCATATATTTT.

With respect to this clonotype: This beta chain is an unintended read in a library built for alpha chains; its size means little. The J gene is TRBJ1-5, the V gene TRBV18, with unresolved D. V was trimmed by 5 bases and J by 1 base, leaving 15 bases between them. The CDR3 is 16 residues long. Germline V gene lookup returns CDR1 KGHSH and CDR2 LQKENI. This CDR3 reads CASSVGYVGSNQPQHF. CDR3 bases: TGTGCCAGCTCAGTGGGGTACGTGGGCAGCAATCAGCCCCAGCATTTT.